This record covers a single TCR beta chain. In the authors' workflow: Amplification of reference gene primers was used by the study to estimate nucleated cell counts. The data were produced by immunoSEQ multiplex PCR, yet TCRdb's version contains in-frame clones alone and is incomplete. V, J and clone size were drawn from that table, and D and trimming were deduced from the DNA. Among hundreds of thousands of clones, roughly 90% were seen once, and the ten largest hold less than 3.5%. The CDR3 sequence is 14 residues long. Germline V lookup: CDR1 MGHRA, CDR2 YSYEKL. V lost 4 bases and J lost 14; bases outside the gene matches: 10. This sample stems from a study of blood T cell repertoires in COVID-19. Study at large: PBMCs, B-cell-depleted T cells, or T cells provided the cDNA or gDNA that made up the material.

V and J are TRBV4-1 and TRBJ2-5, with 13 nucleotides matching TRBD2. This TCR came from a woman between 50 and 59 years old who had been exposed to COVID-19. Sequencing input: PBMCs or T cells enriched from blood (not recorded which). The CDR3 DNA follows: TGCGCCAGCAGCCCAGGACTAGCGGGGGCCACAAGATACTTC. It translates to CASSPGLAGATRYF.